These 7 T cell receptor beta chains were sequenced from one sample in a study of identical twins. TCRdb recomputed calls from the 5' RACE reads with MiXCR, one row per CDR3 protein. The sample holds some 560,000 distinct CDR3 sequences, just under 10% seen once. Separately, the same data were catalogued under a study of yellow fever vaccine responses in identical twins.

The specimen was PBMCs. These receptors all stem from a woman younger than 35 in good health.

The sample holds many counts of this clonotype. The CDR3 coding sequence is TGTGCCACCGGCGGACAGGGATCCTACGAGCAGTACTTC. Its translation is CATGGQGSYEQYF. The V gene is TRBV24-1, the J gene TRBJ2-7; TRBD1 aligns across 8 bases. The CDR3 sequence is 13 residues long. J lost 1 base, V lost 9 bases, and 4 bases had no gene match. CDR1 is KGHDR and CDR2 is SFDVKD in the germline V gene.

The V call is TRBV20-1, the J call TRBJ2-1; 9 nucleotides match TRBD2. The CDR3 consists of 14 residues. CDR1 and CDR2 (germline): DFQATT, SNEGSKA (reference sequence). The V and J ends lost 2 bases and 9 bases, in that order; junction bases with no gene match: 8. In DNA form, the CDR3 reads TGCAGTGCTAGAAGGACTAGCGTTTCGCCTGAGCAGTTCTTC. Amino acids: CSARRTSVSPEQFF.

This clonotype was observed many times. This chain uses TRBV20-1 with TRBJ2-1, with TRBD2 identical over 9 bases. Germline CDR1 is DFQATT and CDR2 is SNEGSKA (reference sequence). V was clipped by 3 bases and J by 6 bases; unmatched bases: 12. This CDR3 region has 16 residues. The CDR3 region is CSASGPRREGFNEQFF. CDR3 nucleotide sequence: TGCAGTGCTAGTGGTCCAAGGCGGGAGGGTTTCAATGAGCAGTTCTTC.

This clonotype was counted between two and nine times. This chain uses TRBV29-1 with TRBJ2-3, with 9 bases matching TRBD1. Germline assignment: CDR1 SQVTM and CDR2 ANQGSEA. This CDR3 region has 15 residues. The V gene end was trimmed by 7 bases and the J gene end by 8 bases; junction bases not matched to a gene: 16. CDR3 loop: CSASGQGINRGTQYF. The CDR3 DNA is TGCAGCGCCTCCGGACAGGGGATTAACCGGGGTACGCAGTATTTT.

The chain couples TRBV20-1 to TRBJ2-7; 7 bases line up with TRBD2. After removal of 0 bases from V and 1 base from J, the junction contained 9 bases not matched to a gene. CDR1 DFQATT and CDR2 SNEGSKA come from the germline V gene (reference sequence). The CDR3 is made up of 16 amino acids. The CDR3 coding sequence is TGCAGTGCTAGAGATGGGGGGGGTGCACCGTCCTACGAGCAGTACTTC. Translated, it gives CSARDGGGAPSYEQYF.

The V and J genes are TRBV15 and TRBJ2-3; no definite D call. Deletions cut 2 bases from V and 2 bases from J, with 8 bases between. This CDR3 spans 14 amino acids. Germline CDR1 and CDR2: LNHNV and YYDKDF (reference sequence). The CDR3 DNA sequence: TGTGCCACCAGCAGACTACCCGACACAGATACGCAGTATTTT. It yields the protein CATSRLPDTDTQYF.

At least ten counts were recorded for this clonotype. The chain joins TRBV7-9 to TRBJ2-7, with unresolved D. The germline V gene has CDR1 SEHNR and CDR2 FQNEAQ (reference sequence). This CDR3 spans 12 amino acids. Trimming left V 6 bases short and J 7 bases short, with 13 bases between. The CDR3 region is CASSLALGEQYF. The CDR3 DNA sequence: TGTGCCAGCAGTCTGGCCCTGGGGGAGCAGTACTTC.